These 16 T cell receptor beta chains originate from one sample sequenced in a study. TCRdb used MiXCR to reprocess the RT-PCR reads, holding one entry per CDR3 protein. The data hold 650,000 to 800,000 distinct CDR3 sequences, with 13% to 15% observed a single time. The sequenced sample consisted of memory CD4+ T cells from blood. These receptors were obtained from a female donor in good health, serving as a healthy control.

This clonotype has more than one count but fewer than ten. The chain combines TRBV9 with TRBJ1-1; the match to TRBD1 covers 9 bases. V was clipped by 4 bases and J by 1 base; unmatched bases: 8. The CDR3 length is 16 residues. Germline values: CDR1 SGDLS, CDR2 YYNGEE. Written as DNA, the CDR3 is TGTGCCAGCAGCTTTCCTCCGGGACAGGGGAACACTGAAGCTTTCTTT. Translating it yields CASSFPPGQGNTEAFF.

This chain uses TRBV7-9 with TRBJ1-1; unclear D gene. The CDR3 length is 14 residues. The germline V gene has CDR1 SEHNR and CDR2 FQNEAQ (reference sequence). The V gene lost 6 bases and the J gene lost 4 bases, with 15 bases spanning the gap. The DNA of the CDR3 is TGTGCCAGCAGACTAGAGCTCCGGGGCACTGAAGCTTTCTTT. As protein: CASRLELRGTEAFF.

This clonotype occurred a few times. The chain joins TRBV9 to TRBJ2-3; 10 positions agree with TRBD2. Germline CDR1 SGDLS, CDR2 YYNGEE. J lost 6 bases, V lost 4 bases, and 11 bases had no gene match. This CDR3 comprises 16 residues. DNA of the CDR3: TGTGCCAGCAGCCCCCGAGGAAGCGGGAGGGGGGATACGCAGTATTTT. As protein: CASSPRGSGRGDTQYF.

J is TRBJ2-1 and V is TRBV14; no firm D call. Trimming took 4 bases from V and 9 from J, leaving 16 bases between them. The CDR3 is 14 residues long. Germline-derived CDR1 and CDR2 are SGHDN and FVKESK. The CDR3 reads CASSRLVGVGEQFF. In DNA, the CDR3 is TGTGCCAGCAGCCGGCTAGTTGGGGTCGGTGAGCAGTTCTTC.

This clonotype was detected only a few times. V gene TRBV9 combines with J gene TRBJ2-2; possibly TRBD2 for D (5 bases). Germline V CDR1 and CDR2: SGDLS, YYNGEE. This CDR3 comprises 16 residues. The V gene lost 0 bases and the J gene lost 5 bases, with 14 bases spanning the gap. This CDR3 is CASSVDPSGDTGELFF. The CDR3 DNA is TGTGCCAGCAGCGTAGATCCCAGCGGAGATACCGGGGAGCTGTTTTTT.

The rearrangement links TRBV20-1 to TRBJ2-5; D is possibly TRBD2 (6 bases). The CDR3 is 13 amino acids. Germline values: CDR1 DFQATT, CDR2 SNEGSKA (reference sequence). V lost 7 bases and J lost 7, with 19 bases in between. The CDR3 coding sequence is TGCAGTGTTAAACGACTAGACAGCGGGACCCAGTACTTC. It encodes CSVKRLDSGTQYF.

The chain has TRBV7-2 and TRBJ1-2; 7 bases match TRBD1. Looked up from germline, CDR1 is SGHTA and CDR2 is FQGNSA. The CDR3 consists of 16 residues. The V gene end was trimmed by 4 bases and the J gene end by 4 bases; junction bases not matched to a gene: 12. The CDR3 loop reads CASSSLGAGGSYGYTF. DNA of the CDR3: TGTGCCAGCAGCTCCCTAGGCGCAGGGGGAAGCTATGGCTACACCTTC.

A few counts support this clonotype. This sequence joins TRBV6-5 and TRBJ2-1; perhaps TRBD1 as D (6 bases). With 8 bases removed from V and 3 bases from J, the gap between germline ends came to 14 bases. Per germline, CDR1 MNHEY and CDR2 SVGAGI. The CDR3 extends over 14 amino acids. The CDR3, as DNA: TGTGCCAGCGGCCGAAAGGGGGTCTACAATGAGCAGTTCTTC. This translates into CASGRKGVYNEQFF.

In DNA form, the CDR3 reads TGTGCCAGCAGCCCACGGACTACTTCAGATACGCAGTATTTT. Translated: CASSPRTTSDTQYF. V is TRBV3-1 and J is TRBJ2-3; TRBD2 might be the D (6 bases). The CDR3 contains 14 residues. Looked up from germline, CDR1 is LGHDT and CDR2 is YNNKEL (reference sequence). V was pared by 4 bases and J by 4 bases, with 12 bases between.

This clonotype came up many times. This rearrangement joins TRBV7-3 to TRBJ2-4; perhaps D is TRBD1 or TRBD2 (5 bases each). V was shortened by 5 bases and J by 8 bases, with 10 bases between the two germline ends. The CDR3 length is 12 residues. Germline CDR1 reads SGHTA; CDR2 reads FQGTGA. CDR3 region: CASSRLGDIQYF. The CDR3 DNA follows: TGTGCCAGCAGCCGGCTGGGGGACATTCAGTACTTC.

This clonotype was counted a few times. The chain recombines TRBV7-9 with TRBJ1-4; the D gene is possibly TRBD1 (5 bases). This CDR3 comprises 16 residues. Trimming pared 4 bases from V and 2 bases from J, leaving 14 bases between. The germline CDR1 and CDR2 sequences are SEHNR and FQNEAQ (reference sequence). CDR3 bases: TGTGCCAGCAGCTCTACGTTGGGGGTGACTAATGAAAAACTGTTTTTT. This gives the protein CASSSTLGVTNEKLFF.

The chain employs TRBV7-2 and TRBJ1-6, with 7 bases lining up with TRBD1. V was pared by 7 bases and J by 4 bases, with 10 bases of the junction left unmatched. Germline loops: CDR1 SGHTA, CDR2 FQGNSA. CDR3 length: 16 residues. The CDR3 bases are TGTGCCAGCAAGCCTGGGACAGCTGAATATAATTCACCCCTCCACTTT. Protein product: CASKPGTAEYNSPLHF.

The chain carries TRBV5-1 and TRBJ1-1; 7 positions agree with TRBD1. The junction had 8 bases not matched to a gene; V was cut back by 0 bases and J by 6 bases. This CDR3 contains 15 residues. CDR1 and CDR2 (germline): SGHRS, YFSETQ. The chain's CDR3 is CASSLGAGGFSEAFF. For the CDR3, the DNA is TGCGCCAGCAGCTTGGGGGCAGGGGGGTTCTCTGAAGCTTTCTTT.

V is TRBV2 and J is TRBJ2-3; D might be TRBD1 (5 bases). V was shortened by 0 bases and J by 11 bases, with 15 bases between the two germline ends. Germline V lookup: CDR1 SNHLY, CDR2 FYNNEI. The CDR3 totals 14 residues. The CDR3 region has the DNA TGTGCCAGCAGTGAAGCCTCCGAGGATACAGGGCAGTATTTT. Amino acid sequence: CASSEASEDTGQYF.

This clonotype was seen a handful of times. The rearrangement uses TRBV2 and TRBJ2-2; D remains unclear. CDR1 and CDR2 (germline): SNHLY, FYNNEI. Trimming took 1 base from V and 7 from J, leaving 7 bases between them. This CDR3 is built from 13 residues. The CDR3 sequence is CASSEDGNGELFF. The CDR3 bases are TGTGCCAGCAGTGAAGATGGAAACGGGGAGCTGTTTTTT.

The chain links TRBV30 to TRBJ2-1; 10 nucleotides agree with TRBD2. Germline CDR1 is GTSNPN and CDR2 is SVGIG (reference sequence). This CDR3 is built from 14 residues. After removal of 3 bases from V and 8 bases from J, the junction contained 7 bases not matched to a gene. This CDR3 reads CAWRPKGTSDEQFF. Here the CDR3 DNA reads TGTGCCTGGAGACCAAAGGGGACTAGCGATGAGCAGTTCTTC.